Shown below are 20 T cell receptor beta chains from a single sample sequenced in a study of blood T cell repertoires in COVID-19. Assay: immunoSEQ multiplex PCR; the TCRdb copy retains only in-frame clones and omits some. The sample yields fewer than 350,000 clones, about 90% seen once. Material for sequencing was PBMCs or T cells enriched from blood (not recorded which). Receptor source: a woman in her twenties or thirties with acute COVID-19.

The chain is built from TRBV7-6 and TRBJ2-3; 8 bases fit TRBD1. V was pared by 3 bases and J by 8 bases, with 13 bases of the junction left unmatched. Germline-derived CDR1 and CDR2 are SGHVS and FNYEAQ. The CDR3 spans 16 residues. The CDR3 DNA reads as TGTGCCAGCAGCTTCCAGGGGGCCCAGAGTGTAGGTACGCAGTATTTT. It is translated as CASSFQGAQSVGTQYF. The whole variable domain, remainder taken from reference TRBV7-6 and TRBJ2-3, is GAGVSQSPRYKVTKRGQDVALRCDPISGHVSLYWYRQALGQGPEFLTYFNYEAQQDKSGLPNDRFSAERPEGSISTLTIQRTEQRDSAMYRCASSFQGAQSVGTQYFGPGTRLTVL.

This clone was seen once. The rearrangement joins TRBV19 to TRBJ2-3; 8 bases map to TRBD2. Trimming at V came to 8 bases and at J to 0 bases, leaving 7 bases not matched to a gene. From germline, CDR1 is LNHDA and CDR2 SQIVND (reference sequence). The CDR3 runs to 15 residues. The CDR3 loop is CASGLAGYSTDTQYF. The CDR3 region has the DNA TGTGCCAGTGGATTAGCGGGGTATAGCACAGATACGCAGTATTTT.

The V gene is TRBV11-2, the J gene TRBJ1-2; 10 bases map to TRBD1. This CDR3 is built from 17 residues. Germline trimming cut 4 bases from V and 4 bases from J; bases unmatched to any gene: 12. Germline V gives CDR1 SGHAT, CDR2 FQNNGV. CDR3 nucleotide sequence: TGTGCCAGCAGCTACGCAGTCCCGGGACAGGGGACCTATGGCTACACCTTC. It is translated as CASSYAVPGQGTYGYTF. Based on the CDR3 plus reference TRBV11-2 and TRBJ1-2, the full variable domain is EAGVAQSPRYKIIEKRQSVAFWCNPISGHATLYWYQQILGQGPKLLIQFQNNGVVDDSQLPKDRFSAERLKGVDSTLKIQPAKLEDSAVYLCASSYAVPGQGTYGYTFGSGTRLTVV.

This chain uses TRBV27 with TRBJ2-7, with 9 positions matching TRBD1. V trimming: 6 bases; J trimming: 5 bases; junction bases outside the gene matches: 2. The length of the CDR3 is 12 residues. Germline V gene sequence: CDR1 MNHEY, CDR2 SMNVEV (reference sequence). In nucleotides, the CDR3 is TGTGCCAGCAGCCGGACAGGGGACGAGCAGTACTTC. Its translation is CASSRTGDEQYF.

The rearrangement uses TRBV5-1 and TRBJ1-1; tentative D call: TRBD1 (5 bases). Germline assignment: CDR1 SGHRS and CDR2 YFSETQ. The CDR3 extends over 14 amino acids. V dropped 4 bases and J dropped 0 bases, with 10 bases sitting between them. The CDR3 DNA is TGCGCCAGCAGCCCAGGACACCTGAACACTGAAGCTTTCTTT. Protein sequence: CASSPGHLNTEAFF.

This clone was found a few times. In DNA form, the CDR3 reads TGTGCCAGTACAGGGGCCCTCTCCTACGAGCAGTACTTC. Its translation is CASTGALSYEQYF. The chain couples TRBV7-9 to TRBJ2-7; 7 bases match TRBD1. Per germline, CDR1 SEHNR and CDR2 FQNEAQ (reference sequence). The CDR3 spans 13 residues. V trimming: 9 bases; J trimming: 0 bases; junction bases outside the gene matches: 5.

The chain recombines TRBV6-2 or TRBV6-3 with TRBJ2-7, with 7 positions matching TRBD2. CDR3 length equals 18 residues. The germline V gene has CDR1 MNHEY and CDR2 SVGEGT. The junction had 13 bases not matched to a gene; V was cut back by 0 bases and J by 2 bases. The CDR3 protein is CASSYSTWASGPTYEQYF. The CDR3 DNA is TGTGCCAGCAGTTACTCTACGTGGGCTAGCGGTCCAACCTACGAGCAGTACTTC.

The chain links TRBV7-3 to TRBJ2-2, with 7 bases aligning to TRBD1. Germline values: CDR1 SGHTA, CDR2 FQGTGA. The ends lost 5 bases at V and 0 bases at J; junction bases unmatched: 12. CDR3 length: 18 amino acids. DNA of the CDR3: TGTGCCAGCAGCCCGTCCCCCGACAGGGTAGCGAACACCGGGGAGCTGTTTTTT. It specifies CASSPSPDRVANTGELFF.

This chain connects TRBV15 to TRBJ1-1; D unclear. Trimming shortened V by 4 bases and J by 0 bases, and 18 bases separated the two germline ends. The germline V gene encodes CDR1 LNHNV and CDR2 YYDKDF (reference sequence). The CDR3 sequence is 17 residues long. CDR3 sequence (DNA): TGTGCCACCAGCAACCCGAGATCGTCCTTCATGAACACTGAAGCTTTCTTT. This codes for CATSNPRSSFMNTEAFF.

The rearrangement links TRBV2 to TRBJ2-7; 8 nucleotides align to TRBD2. Unmatched junction bases numbered 13, after V lost 6 bases and J lost 3 bases. Germline-derived CDR1 and CDR2 are SNHLY and FYNNEI. The CDR3 has 16 amino acids. DNA of the CDR3: TGTGCCAGCAGCCCGCCGGGAGGTAGCGGGGACTACGAGCAGTACTTC. Translated: CASSPPGGSGDYEQYF.

The rearrangement uses TRBV15 and TRBJ2-1; TRBD1 matches 9 bases. The junction had 3 bases not matched to a gene; V was cut back by 4 bases and J by 2 bases. This CDR3 comprises 15 residues. The germline CDR1 and CDR2 sequences are LNHNV and YYDKDF (reference sequence). CDR3 loop: CATSKGQGAYNEQFF. The DNA of the CDR3 is TGTGCCACCAGCAAGGGACAGGGAGCCTACAATGAGCAGTTCTTC. Variable domain in full (rest from reference TRBV15 and TRBJ2-1): DAMVIQNPRYQVTQFGKPVTLSCSQTLNHNVMYWYQQKSSQAPKLLFHYYDKDFNNEADTPDNFQSRRPNTSFCFLDIRSPGLGDTAMYLCATSKGQGAYNEQFFGPGTRLTVL.

The rearrangement joins TRBV19 to TRBJ2-3; 9 bases line up with TRBD2. Germline-derived CDR1 and CDR2 are LNHDA and SQIVND (reference sequence). This CDR3 has 13 amino acids. Germline trimming cut 5 bases from V and 6 bases from J; bases unmatched to any gene: 3. CDR3 in DNA: TGTGCCAGTAGTCCAGCGGGGGGTGATACGCAGTATTTT. Amino acid sequence: CASSPAGGDTQYF. Full variable domain (rest looked up from reference TRBV19 and TRBJ2-3): DGGITQSPKYLFRKEGQNVTLSCEQNLNHDAMYWYRQDPGQGLRLIYYSQIVNDFQKGDIAEGYSVSREKKESFPLTVTSAQKNPTAFYLCASSPAGGDTQYFGPGTRLTVL.

The rearrangement uses TRBV27 and TRBJ1-4; D unclear. Trimming pared 3 bases from V and 0 bases from J, leaving 11 bases between. The CDR3 is made up of 16 amino acids. Per germline, CDR1 MNHEY and CDR2 SMNVEV (reference sequence). The CDR3 is CASSFRGGTTNEKLFF. Written as DNA, the CDR3 is TGTGCCAGCAGTTTCCGGGGAGGGACAACTAATGAAAAACTGTTTTTT.

The chain recombines TRBV4-1 with TRBJ1-5, with TRBD1 as a possible D gene (5 bases). CDR3 length equals 18 residues. CDR1 is MGHRA, CDR2 YSYEKL, per germline. Trimming left V 0 bases short and J 2 bases short, with 17 bases between. This CDR3 reads CASSQESGGKTRNQPQHF. CDR3 in DNA: TGCGCCAGCAGCCAAGAAAGCGGGGGGAAAACTCGCAATCAGCCCCAGCATTTT.

V gene TRBV3-1 (or the pseudogene TRBV3-2) combines with J gene TRBJ2-7; TRBD2 might be the D (5 bases). Germline V CDR1 and CDR2: LGHDT, YNNKEL (reference sequence). This CDR3 region has 16 residues. Trimming left V 1 base short and J 4 bases short, with 17 bases between. In DNA, the CDR3 is TGTGCCAGCAGCCAAGCCAAGGAAGAATGGACTTACGAGCAGTACTTC. It encodes CASSQAKEEWTYEQYF.

V and J are TRBV9 and TRBJ1-5; 7 nucleotides align to TRBD1. CDR1 is SGDLS, CDR2 YYNGEE, per germline. The CDR3 is 15 residues long. With 6 bases clipped from V and 7 bases from J, the junction kept 13 bases outside the gene matches. CDR3 DNA: TGTGCCAGCACGAGGGACAGTTCAGCCGAACAGCCCCAGCATTTT. Protein sequence: CASTRDSSAEQPQHF.

This chain joins TRBV21-1 and TRBJ1-5; the D segment call TRBD1 is taken from the table without a DNA check. TRBV21-1 is a pseudogene locus. The CDR3 extends over 19 amino acids. The CDR3 DNA reads as TGTGCCAGCAGCAATGGACAGGGGGCGCGACCGAATAGCAATCAGCCCCAGCATTTT. It codes for CASSNGQGARPNSNQPQHF.

The rearrangement uses TRBV25-1 and TRBJ2-7, with D perhaps matching TRBD1 (6 bases). CDR3 length: 13 amino acids. The germline V gene has CDR1 MGHDK and CDR2 SYGVNS. Trimming removed 5 bases at V and 4 bases at J, with 12 bases between. CDR3 amino acids: CASSRQAEYEQYF. The DNA of the CDR3 is TGTGCCAGCAGTCGACAGGCGGAATACGAGCAGTACTTC.

The V gene is TRBV19, the J gene TRBJ1-6, with 8 bases aligning to TRBD1. This CDR3 comprises 15 residues. J lost 7 bases, V lost 5 bases, and 7 bases had no gene match. Germline CDR1 is LNHDA and CDR2 is SQIVND (reference sequence). The CDR3 DNA reads as TGTGCCAGTAGTCCAGGACAGGGCCGGAATTCACCCCTCCACTTT. It encodes CASSPGQGRNSPLHF. The variable domain in full, with the rest retrieved from reference TRBV19 and TRBJ1-6, is DGGITQSPKYLFRKEGQNVTLSCEQNLNHDAMYWYRQDPGQGLRLIYYSQIVNDFQKGDIAEGYSVSREKKESFPLTVTSAQKNPTAFYLCASSPGQGRNSPLHFGNGTRLTVT.

The chain is built from TRBV9 and TRBJ2-2; D is unresolved. Germline loops: CDR1 SGDLS, CDR2 YYNGEE. With 5 bases removed from V and 8 bases from J, the gap between germline ends came to 19 bases. This CDR3 comprises 15 residues. CDR3 sequence (DNA): TGTGCCAGCAGACCCGACTTCACCCCAAATGGGGAGCTGTTTTTT. It specifies CASRPDFTPNGELFF.